This T cell receptor (beta chain) came from a study of T cell responses to AZD1222 COVID-19 vaccine. The table came from immunoSEQ multiplex PCR; TCRdb's copy has only in-frame clones and leaves some out. The sample lists 98,000 or so clones, about nine tenths occurring once. V dropped 3 bases and J dropped 4; count of bases not matched to a gene: 11. The germline CDR1 and CDR2 sequences are SNHLY and FYNNEI. The CDR3 length is 17 residues. The sequence derives from an adult who received the MenACWY meningococcal vaccine as a control. The sequencing used peripheral blood, collected 28 days after the second dose of the MenACWY control vaccine. The V gene is TRBV2, the J gene TRBJ2-7, with 11 bases lining up with TRBD2. The CDR3 sequence: CASSDPISGGAPYEQYF. CDR3 coding DNA: TGTGCCAGCAGTGACCCCATTAGCGGGGGGGCCCCATACGAGCAGTACTTC.